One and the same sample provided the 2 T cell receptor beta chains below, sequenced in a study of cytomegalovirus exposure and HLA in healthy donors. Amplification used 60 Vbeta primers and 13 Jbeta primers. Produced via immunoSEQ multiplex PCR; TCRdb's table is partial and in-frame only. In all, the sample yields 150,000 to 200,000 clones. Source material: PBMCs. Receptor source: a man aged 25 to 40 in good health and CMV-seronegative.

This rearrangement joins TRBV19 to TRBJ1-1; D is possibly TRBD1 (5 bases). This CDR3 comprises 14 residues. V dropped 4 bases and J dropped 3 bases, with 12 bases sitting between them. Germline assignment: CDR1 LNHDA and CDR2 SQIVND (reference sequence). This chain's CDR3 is CASSTRQNYTEAFF. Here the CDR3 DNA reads TGTGCCAGTAGTACCAGACAGAACTACACTGAAGCTTTCTTT.

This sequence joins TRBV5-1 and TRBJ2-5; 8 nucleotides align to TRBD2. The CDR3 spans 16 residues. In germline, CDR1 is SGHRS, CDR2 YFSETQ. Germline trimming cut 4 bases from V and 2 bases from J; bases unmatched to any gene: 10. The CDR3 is CASSPNGGGNQETQYF. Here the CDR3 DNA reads TGCGCCAGCAGCCCAAACGGGGGGGGGAATCAAGAGACCCAGTACTTC.